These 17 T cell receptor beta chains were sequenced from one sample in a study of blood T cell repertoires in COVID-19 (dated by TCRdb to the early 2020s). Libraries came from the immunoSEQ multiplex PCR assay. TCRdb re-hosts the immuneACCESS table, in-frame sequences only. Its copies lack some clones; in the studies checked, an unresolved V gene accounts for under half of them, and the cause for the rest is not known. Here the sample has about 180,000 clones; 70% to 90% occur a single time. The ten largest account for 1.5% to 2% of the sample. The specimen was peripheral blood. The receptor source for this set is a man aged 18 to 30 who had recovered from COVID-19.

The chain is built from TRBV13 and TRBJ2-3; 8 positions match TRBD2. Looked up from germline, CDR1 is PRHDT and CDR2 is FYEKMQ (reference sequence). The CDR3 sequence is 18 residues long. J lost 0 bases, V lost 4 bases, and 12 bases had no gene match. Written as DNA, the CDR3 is TGTGCCAGCAGCTCGTTCCGGGGGGGTTGGCCTAGCACAGATACGCAGTATTTT. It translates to CASSSFRGGWPSTDTQYF.

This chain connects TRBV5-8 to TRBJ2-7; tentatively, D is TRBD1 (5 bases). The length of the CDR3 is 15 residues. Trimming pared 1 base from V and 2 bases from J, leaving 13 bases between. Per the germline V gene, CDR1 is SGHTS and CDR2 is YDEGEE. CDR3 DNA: TGTGCCAGCAGCTTGCAGGGATCGGGCACCTACGAGCAGTACTTC. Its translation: CASSLQGSGTYEQYF.

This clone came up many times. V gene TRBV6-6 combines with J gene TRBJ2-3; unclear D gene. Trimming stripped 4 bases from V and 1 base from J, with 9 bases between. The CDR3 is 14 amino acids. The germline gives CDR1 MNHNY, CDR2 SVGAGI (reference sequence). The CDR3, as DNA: TGTGCCAGCAGTTGGGTAGAGGGCACAGATACGCAGTATTTT. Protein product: CASSWVEGTDTQYF.

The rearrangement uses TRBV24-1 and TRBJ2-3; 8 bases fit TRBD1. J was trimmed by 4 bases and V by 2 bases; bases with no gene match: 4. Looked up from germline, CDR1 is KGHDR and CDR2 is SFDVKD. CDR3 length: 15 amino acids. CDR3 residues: CATSDSGGRSDTQYF. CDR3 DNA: TGTGCCACCAGTGATTCAGGGGGCAGGTCAGATACGCAGTATTTT.

CDR3 loop: CASRPNRGRLYEQYF. CDR3 nucleotide sequence: TGTGCCAGCAGGCCAAACAGGGGGCGGCTCTACGAGCAGTACTTC. The chain carries TRBV6-5 and TRBJ2-7; 9 nucleotides agree with TRBD1. CDR3 size: 15 residues. V shed 6 bases, J shed 3 bases, and the junction held 9 bases outside the gene matches. Germline V lookup: CDR1 MNHEY, CDR2 SVGAGI.

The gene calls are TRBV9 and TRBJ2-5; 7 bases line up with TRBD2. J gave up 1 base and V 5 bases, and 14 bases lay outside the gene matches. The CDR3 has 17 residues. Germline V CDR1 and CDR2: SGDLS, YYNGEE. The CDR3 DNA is TGTGCCAGCAGTGACACATCTTATACGGGGGGCCAAGAGACCCAGTACTTC. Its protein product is CASSDTSYTGGQETQYF.

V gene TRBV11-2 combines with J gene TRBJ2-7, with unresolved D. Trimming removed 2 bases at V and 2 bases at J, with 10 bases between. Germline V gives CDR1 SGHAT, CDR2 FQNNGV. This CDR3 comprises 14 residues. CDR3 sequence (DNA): TGTGCCAGCAGCTTAACCGGCGGAACCTACGAGCAGTACTTC. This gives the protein CASSLTGGTYEQYF. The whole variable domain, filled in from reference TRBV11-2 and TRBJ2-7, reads EAGVAQSPRYKIIEKRQSVAFWCNPISGHATLYWYQQILGQGPKLLIQFQNNGVVDDSQLPKDRFSAERLKGVDSTLKIQPAKLEDSAVYLCASSLTGGTYEQYFGPGTRLTVT.

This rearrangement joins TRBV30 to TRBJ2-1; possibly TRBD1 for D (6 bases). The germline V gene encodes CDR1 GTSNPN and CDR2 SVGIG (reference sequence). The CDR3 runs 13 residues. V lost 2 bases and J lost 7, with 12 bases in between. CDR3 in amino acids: CAWSPGQLNEQFF. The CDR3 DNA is TGTGCCTGGAGTCCGGGACAACTTAATGAGCAGTTCTTC.

Written as DNA, the CDR3 is TGTGCCACCGGGACAGGGTATCAGCCCCAGCATTTT. Protein: CATGTGYQPQHF. The J gene is TRBJ1-5, the V gene TRBV6-5; 9 positions agree with TRBD1. The CDR3 totals 12 residues. The V and J ends lost 10 bases and 5 bases, in that order; junction bases with no gene match: 3. Germline V gives CDR1 MNHEY, CDR2 SVGAGI.

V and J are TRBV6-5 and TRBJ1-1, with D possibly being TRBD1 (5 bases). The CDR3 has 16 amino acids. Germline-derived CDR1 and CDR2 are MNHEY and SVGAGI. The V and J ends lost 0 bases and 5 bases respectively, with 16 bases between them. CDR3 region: CASSYSSRGALTEAFF. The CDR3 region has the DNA TGTGCCAGCAGTTACTCTTCCCGTGGGGCTCTGACTGAAGCTTTCTTT.

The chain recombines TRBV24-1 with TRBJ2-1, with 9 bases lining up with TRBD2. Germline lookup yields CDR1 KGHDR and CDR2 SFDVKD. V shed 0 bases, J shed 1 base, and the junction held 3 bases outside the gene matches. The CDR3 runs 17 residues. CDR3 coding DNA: TGTGCCACCAGTGATTTGGCTAGCGGGGTTTCCTACAATGAGCAGTTCTTC. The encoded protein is CATSDLASGVSYNEQFF.

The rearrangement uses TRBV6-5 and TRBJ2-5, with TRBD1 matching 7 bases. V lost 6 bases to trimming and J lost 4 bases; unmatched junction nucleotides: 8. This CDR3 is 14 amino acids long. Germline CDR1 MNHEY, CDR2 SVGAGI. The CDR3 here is CASSYNTGVETQYF. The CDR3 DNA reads TGTGCCAGCAGCTATAACACAGGGGTAGAGACCCAGTACTTC.

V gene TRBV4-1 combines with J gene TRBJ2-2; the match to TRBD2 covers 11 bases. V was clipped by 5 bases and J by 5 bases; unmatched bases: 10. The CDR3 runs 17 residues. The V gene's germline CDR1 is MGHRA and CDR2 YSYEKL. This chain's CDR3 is CASSDTPGLAATGELFF. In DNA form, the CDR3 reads TGCGCCAGCAGCGATACACCGGGACTAGCGGCTACCGGGGAGCTGTTTTTT.

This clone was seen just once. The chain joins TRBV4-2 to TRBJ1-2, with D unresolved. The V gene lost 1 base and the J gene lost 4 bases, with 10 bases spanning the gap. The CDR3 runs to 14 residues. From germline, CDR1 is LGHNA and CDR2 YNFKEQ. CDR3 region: CASSQVEGTYGYTF. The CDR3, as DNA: TGTGCCAGCAGCCAAGTTGAGGGAACCTATGGCTACACCTTC.

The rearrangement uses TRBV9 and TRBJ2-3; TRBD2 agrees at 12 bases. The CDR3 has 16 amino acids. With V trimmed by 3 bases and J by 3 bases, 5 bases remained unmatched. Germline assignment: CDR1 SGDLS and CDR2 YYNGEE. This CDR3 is CASSAVTSGSTDTQYF. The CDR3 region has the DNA TGTGCCAGCAGCGCCGTGACTAGCGGGAGTACAGATACGCAGTATTTT.

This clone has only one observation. CDR3 protein: CASSLGQGWDQPQHF. DNA for the CDR3: TGTGCCAGCAGCCTTGGACAGGGCTGGGATCAGCCCCAGCATTTT. The chain combines TRBV6-2 or TRBV6-3 with TRBJ1-5; 8 bases are shared with TRBD1. Germline trimming cut 6 bases from V and 5 bases from J; bases unmatched to any gene: 9. Germline V gene data show CDR1 as MNHEY and CDR2 as SVGEGT. The CDR3 totals 15 residues.

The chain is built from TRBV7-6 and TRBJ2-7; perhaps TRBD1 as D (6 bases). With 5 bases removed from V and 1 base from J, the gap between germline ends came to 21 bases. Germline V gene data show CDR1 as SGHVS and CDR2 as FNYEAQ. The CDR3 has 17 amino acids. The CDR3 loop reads CASSPDADRITSYEQYF. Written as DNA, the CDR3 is TGTGCCAGCAGCCCAGACGCGGACAGAATTACTTCCTACGAGCAGTACTTC.